This T cell receptor beta chain emerged from a study of blood T cells in healthy people across ages (dated by TCRdb to between 2014 and 2016). A note on the overall study: In model experiments, roughly one uniquely barcoded TCR beta cDNA molecule per two T cells was captured by template switching. Using deep sequencing normalized with unique cDNA molecular identifiers, the study measured how TCR beta repertoire diversity changes with age. Donors were grouped into four age groups: young (average approximately 16 years), middle-aged (roughly 40), aged (62) and long-lived (over 80). To avoid experimental bias, donors of different ages were distributed randomly across sequencing lanes. Using the same blood draw, the study looked at two additional independent replicas of 1 million unique cDNA reads for two donors, one aged 18 to 30 and the other aged 80 or older.

What the authors observed across the whole study: Total diversity estimates from one million sequenced T cells were considered lower bounds and underestimates. Compared with the aged group, the long-lived group had more naive CD4+ T cells, fewer expanded clones and increased TCR diversity, a pattern suggesting age selection. Observed TCR beta diversity per million T cells fell roughly linearly with age, and a significant reduction was already apparent by age approximately 40. Because the CMV infection status of the donors was unknown, age-related changes in expanded clonotypes may potentially have been confounded. Bulk unsorted PBMC profiling prevented conclusive comparison of naive and antigen-experienced compartments. A strong correlation was found between observed TCR beta diversity and the percentage of naive T cells measured by flow cytometry.

Comments on this clonotype: No antigen is known for it. No qualities accompany the bases; no much larger clone lies one base away.

Libraries were built with 5' RACE. The sequencer listed for this sample is Illumina HiSeq 2500. The second PCR ran for about 6 to 12 cycles and used a J-beta primer mix along with a sample-barcoded 5' primer. A unique molecular identifier was introduced onto each TCR beta cDNA molecule by a template-switch 5' adaptor carrying 12 random nucleotides. Each sample yielded at least 3 million CDR3-containing paired-end reads. The Mint cDNA synthesis kit, primed by a TRBC-specific oligonucleotide, was used to synthesize first-strand cDNA from all RNA. Following uracil-DNA glycosylase treatment, all cDNA underwent a first 18-cycle PCR with the universal primers M1SS and BC2_uni_R. The paper's data handling went like this. Normalization of each sample was performed by random selection of 1 million high-quality reads, each carrying a distinct molecular identifier. Instead of being binned into consensus sequences, reads that shared molecular identifiers were thrown out. MiTCR, with a Q25 quality threshold and the strictest error-elimination algorithm, was used for CDR3 identification, clonotype clustering and error correction. Lower-bound total TCR beta diversity was estimated with a nonparametric unseen species model using Euler transformation. In TCRdb, the public reads were trimmed at Q25 with fastp and aligned with MiXCR, with productive beta chains retained. Each CDR3 protein appears once, grouped with its most common genes and DNA. In this record, the V and J calls reflect TCRdb's handling and not the investigators' own analysis. The sample has 1.5 million to 2 million distinct CDR3 sequences on record, about 31% of them singletons. 10% to 12% of the sample belongs to the ten largest clones.

The donors were roughly 40 Caucasian individuals from Russia, aged roughly 6 to 90 years, who were systemically healthy. Each donor gave roughly 9.5 milliliters of peripheral blood, collected into EDTA-treated Vacutainer tubes. Ficoll-Paque density-gradient centrifugation was used to isolate PBMCs, with at least 6.5 million per sample. Total RNA, at least 6 micrograms per sample, was extracted from PBMCs with Trizol reagent. Naive CD45RAhigh/CD27high T cell percentages were measured by flow cytometry on a PBMC aliquot from every donor. CDR1 and CDR2 (MNHEY, SVGEGT) derive from the germline V gene. The CDR3 spans 14 residues, from the cysteine through the phenylalanine. Of all the DNA, just the CDR3 is kept, 42 bases in frame from base 1. Compared with germline, V lacks 2 bases and J lacks 7 bases; bases without a gene match: 8.

The chain is encoded by TRBV6-2 or TRBV6-3 joined to TRBJ2-7; 7 bases in the junction line up with TRBD2. This clonotype was obtained from a woman in her 30s in good health. Sequenced input: blood. The CDR3: CASSYGGGLREQYF. The DNA sequence is given as TGTGCCAGCAGTTACGGGGGAGGGCTAAGGGAGCAGTACTTC.